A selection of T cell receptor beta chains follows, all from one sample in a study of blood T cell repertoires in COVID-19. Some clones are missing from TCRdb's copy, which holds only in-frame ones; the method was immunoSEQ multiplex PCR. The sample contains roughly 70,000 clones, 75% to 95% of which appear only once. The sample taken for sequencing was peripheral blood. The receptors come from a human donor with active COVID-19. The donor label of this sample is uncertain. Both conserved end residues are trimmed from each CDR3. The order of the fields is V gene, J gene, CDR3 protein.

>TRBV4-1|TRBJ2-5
ASSQQTVLQETQY
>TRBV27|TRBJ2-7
ASSSPGLAAEQY
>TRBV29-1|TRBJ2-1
STRGLATDNEQF
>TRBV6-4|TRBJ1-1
ASRTQGSGTEAF
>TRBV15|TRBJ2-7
ATSRDSRGWVQY
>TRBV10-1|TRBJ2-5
ASSDGTGVQETQY
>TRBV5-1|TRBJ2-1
ASSLDSTYNEQF
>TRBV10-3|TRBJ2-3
ATEERRNYTDTQY
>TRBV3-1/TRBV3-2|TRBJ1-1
ASSQGLRQNTEAF
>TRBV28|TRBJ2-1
ASSGLEGVVNEQF
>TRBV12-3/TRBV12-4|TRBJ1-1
ATITGSTEAF
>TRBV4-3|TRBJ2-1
ASSPDGSSYNEQF
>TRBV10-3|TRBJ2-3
AISESTSGQTQY
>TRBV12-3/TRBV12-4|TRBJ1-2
ASRPEDRYT
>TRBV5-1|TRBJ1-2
ASSFGPETGIGYT
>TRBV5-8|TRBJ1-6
ASSLPPNNSPLH
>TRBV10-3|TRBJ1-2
AIRGQLGYGYT
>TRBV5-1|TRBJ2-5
ASRESKETQY
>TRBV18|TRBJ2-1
ASSPGQGPYNEQF
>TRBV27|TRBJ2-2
ASGRLAGTGELF
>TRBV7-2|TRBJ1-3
ASSLASWTGRGNTIY
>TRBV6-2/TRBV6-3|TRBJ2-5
ASSYGGAGEGETQY
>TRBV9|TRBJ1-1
ASSGDRVAEAF
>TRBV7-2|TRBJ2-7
ASSRTSGLYEQY
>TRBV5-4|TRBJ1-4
ASTSSATNEKLF
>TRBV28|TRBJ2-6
ASTARGSGANVLT
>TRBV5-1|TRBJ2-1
ASSNTGGAYNEQF
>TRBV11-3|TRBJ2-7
ASSLSSGAGSYEQY
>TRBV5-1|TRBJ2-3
ASSFTGSPDTQY
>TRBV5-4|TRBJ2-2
ASRLRKLAGVYTGELF
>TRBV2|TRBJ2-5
ASSEGGETQY
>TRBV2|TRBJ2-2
ASRGTVANTGELF
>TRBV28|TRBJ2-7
ASTPGRGVHYEQY
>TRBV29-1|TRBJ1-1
SASQSGGVEAF
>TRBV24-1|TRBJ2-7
ATSDGHSYEQY
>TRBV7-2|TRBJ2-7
ASRRAGSYEQY
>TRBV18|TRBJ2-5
ASSPQGLAQETQY
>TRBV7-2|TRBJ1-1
ASSLMGQSYTEAF
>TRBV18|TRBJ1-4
ASSQFQGAGSNEKLF
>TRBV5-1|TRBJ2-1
ASTGIAGAFNEQF